This T cell receptor (beta chain) was recovered during a study of cytomegalovirus exposure and HLA in healthy donors. Study-level background: The approximately 670 first-cohort repertoires and the roughly 120 validation repertoires shared the same platform, a later analysis reported.

General observations from the study: Using the classifier, cytomegalovirus status was reportedly diagnosed with high specificity and sensitivity. The listing of roughly 160 TCR beta chains classed them as cytomegalovirus-associated.

Details on this clone: Its antigen is as yet unknown.

This table comes from immunoSEQ multiplex PCR, and its TCRdb copy is limited to in-frame clones, with some not included. The table lists about 200,000 clones, around 78% of them singletons. V lost 4 bases and J 4 bases, leaving 4 bases between the germline ends. Germline CDR1 and CDR2: SNHLY and FYNNEI. This CDR3 region has 11 residues. From the roughly 120-subject validation cohort, which was separate from the roughly 630-subject first cohort, the donors were drawn. This TCR was recovered from a young woman in good health and CMV-seronegative. The rearrangement joins TRBV2 to TRBJ1-1; D unclear. Material: PBMCs. This CDR3 is CASSGFTEAFF. As DNA, the CDR3 is TGTGCCAGCAGTGGATTCACTGAAGCTTTCTTT.